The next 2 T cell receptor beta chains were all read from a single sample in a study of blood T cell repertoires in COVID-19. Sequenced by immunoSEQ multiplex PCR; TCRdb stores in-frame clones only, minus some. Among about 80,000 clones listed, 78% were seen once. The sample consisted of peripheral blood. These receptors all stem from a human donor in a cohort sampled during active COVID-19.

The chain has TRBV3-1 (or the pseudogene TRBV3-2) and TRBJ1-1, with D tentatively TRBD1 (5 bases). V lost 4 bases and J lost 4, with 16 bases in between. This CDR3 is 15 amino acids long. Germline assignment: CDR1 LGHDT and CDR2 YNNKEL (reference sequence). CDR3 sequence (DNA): TGTGCCAGCAGCCCTGGGGGAGGGCCCGGCACTGAAGCTTTCTTT. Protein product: CASSPGGGPGTEAFF.

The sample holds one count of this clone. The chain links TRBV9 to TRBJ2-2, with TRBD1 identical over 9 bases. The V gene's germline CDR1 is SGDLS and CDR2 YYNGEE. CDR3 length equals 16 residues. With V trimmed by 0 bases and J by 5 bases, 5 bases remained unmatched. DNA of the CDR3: TGTGCCAGCAGCGTAGCATGGGGGACAGGGACCGGGGAGCTGTTTTTT. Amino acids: CASSVAWGTGTGELFF.